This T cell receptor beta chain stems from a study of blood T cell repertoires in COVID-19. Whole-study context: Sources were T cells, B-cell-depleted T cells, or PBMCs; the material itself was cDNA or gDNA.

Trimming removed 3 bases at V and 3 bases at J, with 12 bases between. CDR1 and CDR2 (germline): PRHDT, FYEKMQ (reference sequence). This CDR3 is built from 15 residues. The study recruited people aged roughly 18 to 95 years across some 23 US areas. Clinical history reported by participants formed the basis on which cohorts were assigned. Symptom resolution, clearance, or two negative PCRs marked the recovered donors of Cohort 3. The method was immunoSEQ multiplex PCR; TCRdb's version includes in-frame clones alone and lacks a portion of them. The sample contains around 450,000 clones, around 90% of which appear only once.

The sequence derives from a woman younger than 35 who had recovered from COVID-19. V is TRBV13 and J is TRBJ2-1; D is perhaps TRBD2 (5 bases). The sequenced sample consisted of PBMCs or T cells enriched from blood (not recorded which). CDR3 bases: TGTGCCAGCAGCTTCTTCTCAGAGGGCTACAATGAGCAGTTCTTC. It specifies CASSFFSEGYNEQFF.